The present T cell receptor beta chain was sequenced within a study of T-cell reconstitution after alpha-beta-depleted transplantation in children (dated by TCRdb to the mid-2010s). With regard to the full study: T-cell immune reconstitution after TCRalphabeta/CD19-depleted allogeneic hematopoietic cell transplantation in children was quantitatively tracked in the study by means of TCR repertoire profiling.

Library method: PCR. Sequenced on an Illumina HiSeq 2500. To normalize quantification of the TCRbeta repertoire, the TCR libraries were built with molecular barcoding that relied on unique molecular identifiers. Through fastp at Q25 and MiXCR, TCRdb rebuilt clones from the public reads, retaining in-frame beta chains. Every CDR3 protein is listed once, alongside the most common genes and DNA of its rows. This sample is represented by approximately 91,000 distinct CDR3 sequences; roughly 8% of them were singletons. In total, the top ten clones hold about 7% of the sample. This clonotype has ten or more counts. Its antigen is currently not known. Base qualities are not provided; no much larger clone lies one nucleotide away. From the germline V gene (reference sequence), CDR1 is SEHNR and CDR2 is FQNEAQ. The germline V and J ends show losses of 5 bases and 2 bases respectively, and no gene match explains 7 bases of the junction. Counted from cysteine to phenylalanine, this CDR3 has 16 amino acids. CDR3 DNA is the only sequence kept; it has 48 bases, read in frame from the first base.

This TCR was sampled from a human donor who donated a stem cell graft to a child with congenital amegakaryocytic thrombocytopenia. The sequencing used PBMCs from the stem cell graft donor, collected from the stem cell graft. The chain was built from TRBV7-9 and TRBJ1-3, and TRBD1 aligns with 9 junction nucleotides. The CDR3 protein: CASSLGQGAAGNTIYF. Here is the DNA: TGTGCCAGCAGCCTGGGACAGGGCGCGGCTGGAAACACCATATATTTT.